This T cell receptor beta chain was sequenced for a study of cytomegalovirus exposure and HLA in healthy donors (TCRdb year 2017). Background for the entire study: According to an earlier analysis of 587 of the donors, 150 million to 200 million T cells yielded 95 million to 140 million unique TCR beta sequences and approximately 300 Gb of sequence data. Across approximately 400 genotyped donors of the cohort, an average of roughly 250,000 unique TCR beta nucleotide sequences per donor were sequenced, and roughly a sixth of those sequences were non-productive. HLA typing included class I and class II loci at four-digit resolution. Alongside the repertoire data, information on donor age, sex, ethnicity and CMV serostatus was compiled. The study aimed to test whether signatures of past pathogen exposure could be identified by cataloging public T cell receptors. All discovery cohort repertoires had been generated using a single sequencing platform. The number of donors typed differed by locus, with roughly 629-640 for A, B, C, DRB1 and DQB1, roughly 550 for DQA1, about 610 for DPA1, and roughly 450 for DPB1. A later analysis re-analyzed previously published TCR beta repertoires from 500 to 700 donors and added high-resolution HLA genotyping to study TCR occurrence patterns. In a later genetic analysis, genome-wide SNP genotypes for about three fifths of the 666 donors were used, and that subset was treated as a discovery cohort. In an earlier analysis of 587 of the donors, high-throughput TCR beta sequencing was used to judge whether each TCR beta V gene segment behaved as functional or pseudogenic. Approximately 300 gigabases of sequencing data and about 92 million unique TCR sequences made up an early release that covered 500 to 650 HLA-typed donors. In addition to the first cohort of around 670 subjects, a separate validation cohort of approximately 120 different subjects was used. In the later analysis, no new phenotypic data were used to find candidate immune exposures; instead, reliance was placed on TCR beta sequences and their occurrence across donors. Of the approximately 400 genotyped donors, 75% to 85% were placed in the genetic ancestry cluster associated with self-reported Caucasian donors. The T cell repertoires of 550 to 850 subjects were profiled by immunosequencing and related to cytomegalovirus serostatus. To predict cytomegalovirus infection status, the study brought together high-throughput TCR immunosequencing, statistical association of individual TCRs with disease status, and machine learning. A few DR-DQ haplotypes were treated as single units for association and clustering because of strong linkage in the cohort. Broader findings and caveats from the paper: In a later analysis, about 17,000 TCR beta sequences were associated with specific HLA alleles at a false discovery rate of 0.05. A later analysis reported that several top co-occurrence clusters appeared linked to parvovirus B19, influenza, CMV and Epstein-Barr virus. A cluster of highly shared sequence variants was judged likely to be a technical artifact of the sequencing pipeline. Because HLA typing was unavailable for some donors at each locus, only the typed subset was used in association tests. A few of the identified cytomegalovirus-associated TCR beta chains were confirmed in vitro to be specific for cytomegalovirus antigens. Most CMV-associated TCR beta chains appeared to be HLA-restricted in a later analysis, and the HLA associations seemed to be driven largely by CMV exposure. Correlated functional status among segregating V segments might be attributable to linkage disequilibrium, but an unknown experimental factor could not be ruled out. A later genetic analysis reported fewer N-insertions in productive TCRs among donors in an Asian-associated ancestry cluster than the approximately 670-donor mean. An earlier analysis of 450 to 750 of the donors showed that most TCR beta V segments appeared in productive rearrangements either about 87% or about 30% of the time, which broadly matched IMGT annotations. A later analysis found that HLA-associated TCR beta chains were more clonally expanded and had lower generation probabilities than equally common non-associated chains. This cohort had only TCR beta chains sequenced, and the lack of alpha or paired-chain data limited which features could be detected. CMV serostatus was the only immune exposure information available for the cohort. According to the authors, the approach could potentially be generalized to other disease states and immunological phenotypes. When HLA alleles, especially DR and DQ, strongly co-occurred, attributing TCR associations to individual alleles was difficult. While some public TCRs were present in many individuals, most TCR sequences turned up only very rarely across donors. In the study, around 150 TCR beta chains were listed as associated with cytomegalovirus. Because counts were too low, seventeen rarely observed V segments, including chromosome 9 orphons, were excluded from the earlier analysis of about 500 of the donors. Presence/absence analyses assumed roughly uniform sequencing depth across donors, an assumption that may not hold. The classifier was reported to diagnose cytomegalovirus status with high specificity and sensitivity in both the original and validation cohorts. A later genetic analysis associated a missense DCLRE1C variant with V-gene and J-gene trimming of TCR beta chains, and an independent cohort replicated the association. A further reported finding was that TCR beta sequences accurately predicted the HLA-A and HLA-B alleles for most subjects in the first cohort. Some IMGT-functional V segments, including TRBV6-2 and TRBV6-3, could not be told apart with the 87-base-pair reads, so those segments were excluded. In a later analysis, TCR association rates were found to vary across HLA loci, with the most associated TCRs seen for DRB1 alleles and the fewest for HLA-C alleles.

CDR1 and CDR2 (SGHRS, YFSETQ) derive from the germline V gene. Between the V and J ends, shortened by 2 bases and 6 bases respectively, the junction contains 8 bases. The CDR3, from cysteine to phenylalanine, totals 13 residues. The retained sequence is limited to the CDR3, 39 bases, with the frame set at the first base. About this clone itself: There is no known antigen for this receptor. Qualities for individual bases were not recorded, and no much larger clone is one base off.

The cohort comprised approximately 700 healthy bone marrow donors. Cohort members were all nominally healthy when sampled, although unrecorded immune exposures were likely present. The donor tested CMV seropositive and was one of the 289 seropositive cohort members. Every donor gave a peripheral blood sample, and the peripheral blood mononuclear cells from that sample were used for TCR beta sequencing. Genomic DNA extraction from the blood cell samples was performed with the Qiagen DNeasy Blood Extraction Kit. Libraries were made using the immunoSEQ multiplex PCR assay. A mixture of 60 forward primers for TCR Vbeta segments and 13 reverse primers for TCR Jbeta segments was used in the multiplex PCR. The CDR3 region of rearranged TCR beta genes was amplified from genomic DNA by a multiplex PCR assay. The Illumina HiSeq System was used to sequence the amplified TCR beta libraries as 87-base-pair reads. The source study handled its data this way. In a later analysis, tens of millions of unique TCR beta chains were counted across the approximately 640 repertoires, and some 10 million of these chains were shared by at least two donors. Raw reads were error-corrected and collapsed into unique sequences by a nearest-neighbor algorithm in which closely related sequences were merged to remove PCR and sequencing errors. CDR3 sequences were aligned to IMGT reference sequences to assign V, D and J gene segments. For a sequence to be retained, at least a six-nucleotide match to both a V gene segment and a J gene segment was required. A rearrangement was called productive if the CDR3 had no stop codons and remained in frame with V and J, and every other rearrangement was called non-productive. CDR3 was defined according to IMGT convention as the region running from the second conserved V-encoded cysteine to the conserved J-encoded phenylalanine. In an earlier analysis of 550 to 650 of the donors, sequences lacking an unambiguous match to a single V gene segment were excluded. In an earlier analysis of 587 of the donors, V segments were called functional above 56.7% productive rearrangements and were called segregating when the between-donor standard deviation exceeded 5%. A statistical classification framework was built to diagnose cytomegalovirus status from the catalog of TCR beta chain sequences. In a later analysis, TCR nucleotide sequences were compared against IMGT/GENE-DB human TR gene sequences so that V and J genes could be assigned. A later analysis assigned CDR3 sequences and most-parsimonious VDJ recombination scenarios with the TCRdist pipeline. In a later analysis, each TCR beta chain was defined by its CDR3 amino acid sequence together with its V-gene family, and reads lacking a unique V-gene family were excluded. To address suspected cross-contamination and a sequencing artifact, a later analysis removed around 600 highly shared, low-generation-probability nucleotide sequences. In a later analysis, a clonal expansion index for each public chain was calculated from normalized within-repertoire ranks of inferred template counts. In a later analysis, generation probabilities were computed using a VDJ recombination model fitted to out-of-frame rearrangements, and the results were checked against IGoR. A later analysis scored TCR-TCR, TCR-HLA and TCR-CMV co-occurrence with hypergeometric tests, applying a repertoire-size bias correction to TCR pairs. In a later analysis, false discovery rates were estimated by permuting HLA or CMV assignments 20 times. In a later analysis, co-occurring TCRs were grouped with DBSCAN, and TCRdist sequence similarity was added when clustering was performed within HLA-allele-positive subsets. Co-occurrence clustering excluded repertoires with fewer than 30,000 or more than 120,000 public chains, plus five with anomalous nucleotide sharing. The source is immuneACCESS, and TCRdb retained only in-frame sequences with V and J called. Part of the clones is not carried over; for the studies checked, unresolved V genes explain less than half of this, and the remainder is unexplained. V and J calls and clone size are given by that table; D and trimming were obtained from the DNA. Counted in this sample were 150,000 to 200,000 clones; about 85% of them appeared once. The ten biggest clones cover over 2.5% of the sample.

Sequencing was done on a sample of PBMCs. The TCR sequence derives from a man aged 25 to 40 in good health and CMV-seropositive. This sequence uses TRBV5-1 and TRBJ1-4; confidence is insufficient to name the D gene. The bases are TGCGCCAGCAGCTTAGGTCGGGATGAAAAACTGTTTTTT. It translates as CASSLGRDEKLFF.